A single sample gave rise to the 8 T cell receptor beta chains below, sequenced in a study of graft-versus-host responses after intestinal transplantation. TCRdb keeps only in-frame clones here, not all; method: immunoSEQ multiplex PCR. This sample has some 27,000 clones, with 80% to 95% found just once. Specimen: PBMCs, collected 18 days after transplant. These receptors all come from a human patient who received an intestinal transplant, so some T cells may come from the graft donor.

The V call is TRBV9, the J call TRBJ2-2, with 8 bases aligning to TRBD2. V was clipped by 4 bases and J by 1 base; unmatched bases: 3. There are 15 residues in the CDR3. Germline V gene lookup returns CDR1 SGDLS and CDR2 YYNGEE. The CDR3 loop is CASSPGGMNTGELFF. CDR3 DNA sequence: TGTGCCAGCAGCCCGGGGGGGATGAACACCGGGGAGCTGTTTTTT. Combining the CDR3 with reference TRBV9 and TRBJ2-2 gives the whole variable domain DSGVTQTPKHLITATGQRVTLRCSPRSGDLSVYWYQQSLDQGLQFLIQYYNGEERAKGNILERFSAQQFPDLHSELNLSSLELGDSALYFCASSPGGMNTGELFFGEGSRLTVL.

The chain has TRBV19 and TRBJ1-5; 8 nucleotides agree with TRBD1. Germline assignment: CDR1 LNHDA and CDR2 SQIVND (reference sequence). With 7 bases clipped from V and 10 bases from J, the junction kept 21 bases outside the gene matches. CDR3 length equals 17 residues. Here the CDR3 DNA reads TGTGCCAGTAAACAGGGGGTCTCGAGATCCTATCAGCCCCCCCAGCATTTT. Its protein product is CASKQGVSRSYQPPQHF.

The rearrangement joins TRBV18 to TRBJ2-7, with unresolved D. The CDR3 is 14 amino acids. Trimming took off 3 bases at V and 4 bases at J, with 13 bases between the two ends. Germline V gene lookup returns CDR1 KGHSH and CDR2 LQKENI. The CDR3 region has the DNA TGTGCCAGCTCACCGTCCGCCCCCCTATACGAGCAGTACTTC. This translates into CASSPSAPLYEQYF.

In the case of this clone: One junction end does not reproduce the germline sequence, and a read error may be involved. The chain has TRBV7-4 and TRBJ2-3, with unresolved D. The CDR3 is 11 residues long. Per germline, CDR1 SGHVT and CDR2 SQSDAQ. CDR3 DNA: TGTGCCAGCAGCTTGGTACAGCCCTACGCTTTT. Translation: CASSLVQPYAF.

Only a few counts were recorded for this clone. The rearrangement links TRBV5-4 to TRBJ2-1, with no clear D. The CDR3 runs to 13 residues. V shed 1 base and J shed 8 bases, with 10 bases lying between them. Germline CDR1 and CDR2: SGHNT and YYREEE (reference sequence). The CDR3 spells CASSLKGRDEQFF. The CDR3 DNA sequence: TGTGCCAGCAGCTTGAAGGGAAGGGATGAGCAGTTCTTC.

The chain links TRBV29-1 to TRBJ2-2, with D tentatively TRBD1 (5 bases). CDR1 and CDR2 (germline): SQVTM, ANQGSEA. With 2 bases removed from V and 7 bases from J, the gap between germline ends came to 11 bases. The CDR3 covers 13 residues. The CDR3 sequence: CSVELGRGGELFF. CDR3 coding DNA: TGCAGCGTTGAATTGGGGCGCGGCGGGGAGCTGTTTTTT.

For the CDR3, the DNA is TGTGCCAGCAGCCAAGGCCAAATAGCGGCCTACAATGAGCAGTTCTTC. It codes for CASSQGQIAAYNEQFF. The chain joins TRBV14 to TRBJ2-1; D is perhaps TRBD2 (6 bases). The V end lost 1 base, the J end lost 2 bases, and 12 bases lay between the germline ends. The CDR3 contains 16 residues. The V gene's germline CDR1 is SGHDN and CDR2 FVKESK. Using reference TRBV14 and TRBJ2-1 for the parts outside the CDR3, the full variable domain is EAGVTQFPSHSVIEKGQTVTLRCDPISGHDNLYWYRRVMGKEIKFLLHFVKESKQDESGMPNNRFLAERTGGTYSTLKVQPAELEDSGVYFCASSQGQIAAYNEQFFGPGTRLTVL.

The count of this clone is one. The chain recombines TRBV18 with TRBJ2-1; 7 bases are a match to TRBD1. This CDR3 region has 18 residues. The germline gives CDR1 KGHSH, CDR2 LQKENI. V gave up 2 bases and J gave up 5 bases; unmatched junction bases: 15. CDR3 sequence reads: CASSPADRAPTNNNEQFF. As DNA, the CDR3 is TGTGCCAGCTCACCAGCCGACAGGGCCCCTACTAATAACAATGAGCAGTTCTTC.